Below are 28 T cell receptor beta chains sequenced from a single sample in a study of cytomegalovirus exposure and HLA in healthy donors. Data came from immunoSEQ multiplex PCR; TCRdb stores just in-frame clones and leaves some out. Of some 80,000 clones in the sample, approximately 96% are singletons; the top ten hold approximately 1.3%. Source material: PBMCs. The receptor source for this set is a woman aged 18 to 35 in good health and CMV-seronegative.

The gene calls are TRBV19 and TRBJ2-5; D gene ambiguous. Trimming pared 3 bases from V and 1 base from J, leaving 15 bases between. Germline V gene data show CDR1 as LNHDA and CDR2 as SQIVND (reference sequence). This CDR3 contains 16 residues. The CDR3 region has the DNA TGTGCCAGTAGTATTTTGCCCACAGTAAGCCAAGAGACCCAGTACTTC. Its translation is CASSILPTVSQETQYF.

At least ten counts were recorded for this clone. The chain uses TRBV4-1 and TRBJ2-7, with 9 positions matching TRBD1. In germline, CDR1 is MGHRA, CDR2 YSYEKL. The CDR3 is made up of 18 amino acids. V lost 3 bases and J lost 3; bases outside the gene matches: 15. Here the CDR3 reads CASSQGGFGTGSFYEQYF. CDR3 nucleotides: TGCGCCAGCAGCCAGGGGGGTTTTGGGACAGGGAGCTTCTACGAGCAGTACTTC.

The chain carries TRBV28 and TRBJ2-5; 12 bases agree with TRBD1. V was clipped by 6 bases and J by 4 bases; unmatched bases: 9. CDR1 and CDR2 (germline): MDHEN, SYDVKM. The CDR3 spans 16 residues. As DNA, the CDR3 is TGTGCCAGCAGAGATCCGGGACAGGGGGCCTCAGAGACCCAGTACTTC. Translated, it gives CASRDPGQGASETQYF.

V gene TRBV19 combines with J gene TRBJ2-2; TRBD2 matches at 7 bases. Germline values: CDR1 LNHDA, CDR2 SQIVND (reference sequence). The trim removed 7 bases at V and 4 bases at J, leaving 6 bases unmatched. There are 14 residues in the CDR3. Here the CDR3 reads CASKGGTITGELFF. The CDR3, as DNA: TGTGCCAGTAAGGGAGGGACCATCACCGGGGAGCTGTTTTTT.

The chain recombines TRBV10-2 with TRBJ2-1; D gene uncertain. The CDR3 length is 10 residues. The germline V gene encodes CDR1 WSHSY and CDR2 SAAADI. V shed 6 bases and J shed 6 bases, with 3 bases lying between them. As DNA, the CDR3 is TGCGCCAGCAGCCTCAATGAGCAGTTCTTC. This encodes CASSLNEQFF.

The V call is TRBV13, the J call TRBJ2-1; tentatively, D is TRBD2 (6 bases). CDR1 and CDR2 from the germline V gene are PRHDT and FYEKMQ (reference sequence). The CDR3 is made up of 14 amino acids. V was pared by 1 base and J by 10 bases, with 14 bases between. The CDR3 here is CASSLVGARGEQFF. Written as DNA, the CDR3 is TGTGCCAGCAGCTTAGTAGGGGCCCGGGGGGAGCAGTTCTTC. Looking up the rest from reference TRBV13 and TRBJ2-1 gives the full variable domain: AAGVIQSPRHLIKEKRETATLKCYPIPRHDTVYWYQQGPGQDPQFLISFYEKMQSDKGSIPDRFSAQQFSDYHSELNMSSLELGDSALYFCASSLVGARGEQFFGPGTRLTVL.

Of note for this clone: Other nucleotide sequences in the sample specify the same CDR3. The chain recombines TRBV30 with TRBJ2-5; D is perhaps TRBD2 (5 bases). Trimming stripped 3 bases from V and 1 base from J, with 15 bases between. Germline V gene sequence: CDR1 GTSNPN, CDR2 SVGIG (reference sequence). This CDR3 is built from 15 residues. CDR3 loop: CAWRGAGAIQETQYF. The CDR3 DNA sequence: TGTGCCTGGAGGGGAGCAGGAGCAATCCAAGAGACCCAGTACTTC.

V usage is TRBV2 and J usage is TRBJ1-4, with 7 bases aligning to TRBD1. Germline assignment: CDR1 SNHLY and CDR2 FYNNEI. This CDR3 is built from 15 residues. After removal of 2 bases from V and 8 bases from J, the junction contained 8 bases not matched to a gene. The CDR3 loop is CASSEKGDSREKLFF. In nucleotides, the CDR3 is TGTGCCAGCAGTGAAAAGGGGGACAGCCGGGAAAAACTGTTTTTT. Variable domain in full (rest from reference TRBV2 and TRBJ1-4): EPEVTQTPSHQVTQMGQEVILRCVPISNHLYFYWYRQILGQKVEFLVSFYNNEISEKSEIFDDQFSVERPDGSNFTLKIRSTKLEDSAMYFCASSEKGDSREKLFFGSGTQLSVL.

This clone was seen once. This chain connects TRBV2 to TRBJ2-5; 16 bases agree with TRBD2. The CDR3 contains 17 residues. Germline CDR1 is SNHLY and CDR2 is FYNNEI. V lost 7 bases and J lost 5; bases outside the gene matches: 10. The CDR3 sequence is CASTMGTSGRAGETQYF. The CDR3 coding sequence is TGTGCCAGCACCATGGGGACTAGCGGGAGGGCCGGTGAGACCCAGTACTTC.

This chain joins TRBV10-3 and TRBJ2-3; no clear D gene. V was shortened by 0 bases and J by 6 bases, with 10 bases between the two germline ends. Germline lookup yields CDR1 ENHRY and CDR2 SYGVKD. The CDR3 loop spans 14 amino acids. The DNA of the CDR3 is TGTGCCATCAGTGAGTCGAGTATCGGGGATACGCAGTATTTT. It specifies CAISESSIGDTQYF.

The chain uses TRBV5-1 and TRBJ2-5; 8 bases are a match to TRBD2. V dropped 3 bases and J dropped 5; count of bases not matched to a gene: 6. There are 14 residues in the CDR3. Germline CDR1 reads SGHRS; CDR2 reads YFSETQ. Here the CDR3 reads CASSSGTSQETQYF. The CDR3 DNA is TGCGCCAGCAGCTCAGGGACTAGTCAGGAGACCCAGTACTTC.

Points on this clone: A read error may produce the germline difference seen at one junction end. The rearrangement links TRBV18 to TRBJ1-1, with 8 bases fitting TRBD1. Germline CDR1 and CDR2: KGHSH and LQKENI. CDR3 length equals 16 residues. The CDR3 DNA reads TGTGCCAGCTCAGCACCCCCAGGGGGCGCGGACACTGAAGCTTTCTTT. The encoded protein is CASSAPPGGADTEAFF.

The chain couples TRBV6-5 to TRBJ1-3; no reliable D call. Trimming took 7 bases from V and 1 from J, leaving 11 bases between them. This CDR3 spans 14 amino acids. Germline CDR1 is MNHEY and CDR2 is SVGAGI. CDR3 nucleotides: TGTGCCAGCAAAAGCGGCAGATCTGGAAACACCATATATTTT. It encodes CASKSGRSGNTIYF.

This rearrangement joins TRBV6-5 to TRBJ2-7, with D hard to call. V was shortened by 2 bases and J by 6 bases, with 8 bases between the two germline ends. Germline CDR1 reads MNHEY; CDR2 reads SVGAGI. This CDR3 has 12 amino acids. CDR3 sequence reads: CASSYGEREQYF. The CDR3 DNA follows: TGTGCCAGCAGTTACGGAGAACGCGAGCAGTACTTC.

The genes are TRBV5-4 and TRBJ2-5; D uncertain. Trimming pared 0 bases from V and 1 base from J, leaving 10 bases between. CDR3 length equals 15 residues. Looked up from germline, CDR1 is SGHNT and CDR2 is YYREEE (reference sequence). Here the CDR3 reads CASSLALQSQETQYF. The CDR3 region has the DNA TGTGCCAGCAGCTTGGCCTTGCAGTCCCAAGAGACCCAGTACTTC.

This clone occurred once. The rearrangement links TRBV10-3 to TRBJ2-6, with 7 nucleotides matching TRBD1. The CDR3 has 16 residues. The V and J ends lost 6 bases and 4 bases, in that order; junction bases with no gene match: 9. CDR1 and CDR2 from the germline V gene are ENHRY and SYGVKD. The CDR3 protein is CAIRQTGPTGANVLTF. DNA for the CDR3: TGTGCCATCAGACAGACAGGGCCCACCGGGGCCAACGTCCTGACTTTC.

This clone appeared a single time. The rearrangement uses TRBV15 and TRBJ2-5; no reliable D call. Germline CDR1 LNHNV, CDR2 YYDKDF (reference sequence). V was trimmed by 0 bases and J by 5 bases, leaving 13 bases between them. This CDR3 spans 15 amino acids. The CDR3 loop reads CATSRDHGQYETQYF. The DNA for the CDR3 is TGTGCCACCAGCAGAGATCATGGCCAGTACGAGACCCAGTACTTC.

This clone was recorded only once. The same CDR3 arises from other DNA sequences in this sample as well. The chain links TRBV6-5 to TRBJ1-1, with TRBD1 as a possible D gene (6 bases). There are 13 residues in the CDR3. V lost 2 bases to trimming and J lost 2 bases, with 6 bases between them. In germline, CDR1 is MNHEY, CDR2 SVGAGI. The CDR3 DNA sequence: TGTGCCAGCAGTTACGGGGGCAACACTGAAGCTTTCTTT. Translation gives CASSYGGNTEAFF.

V is TRBV7-9 and J is TRBJ2-7; D gene uncertain. Germline CDR1 reads SEHNR; CDR2 reads FQNEAQ (reference sequence). Trimming removed 0 bases from V and 3 bases from J, with 12 bases in between. The CDR3 spans 15 residues. CDR3 protein: CASSLAPTPYYEQYF. The CDR3 nucleotides are TGTGCCAGCAGCTTAGCTCCAACCCCCTACTACGAGCAGTACTTC.

The V gene is TRBV2, the J gene TRBJ1-3, with a weak D call TRBD1 (5 bases). This CDR3 has 13 residues. V was pared by 8 bases and J by 0 bases, with 8 bases between. Looked up from germline, CDR1 is SNHLY and CDR2 is FYNNEI. The CDR3 protein is CASPRDSGNTIYF. The CDR3 DNA reads as TGTGCCAGCCCCAGGGACTCTGGAAACACCATATATTTT.

The chain couples TRBV27 to TRBJ2-3; possibly TRBD2 for D (6 bases). Per germline, CDR1 MNHEY and CDR2 SMNVEV (reference sequence). V gave up 7 bases and J gave up 2 bases, with 16 bases separating them. CDR3 length: 15 residues. CDR3 amino acids: CASTGVRDVTDTQYF. In DNA form, the CDR3 reads TGTGCCAGCACAGGCGTGCGGGATGTCACAGATACGCAGTATTTT.

The V and J genes are TRBV5-6 and TRBJ2-1, with D unresolved. From germline, CDR1 is SGHDT and CDR2 YYEEEE. The CDR3 totals 15 residues. Trimming pared 4 bases from V and 8 bases from J, leaving 19 bases between. The CDR3 nucleotides read TGTGCCAGCAGCCCCCCGGCAGTCCTCGGAGATGAGCAGTTCTTC. It encodes CASSPPAVLGDEQFF. Using reference TRBV5-6 and TRBJ2-1 for the parts outside the CDR3, the full variable domain is DAGVTQSPTHLIKTRGQQVTLRCSPKSGHDTVSWYQQALGQGPQFIFQYYEEEERQRGNFPDRFSGHQFPNYSSELNVNALLLGDSALYLCASSPPAVLGDEQFFGPGTRLTVL.

The chain is built from TRBV9 and TRBJ1-2; the D gene is possibly TRBD1 (6 bases). The V end was cut by 4 bases, the J end by 4 bases, with 23 bases between. The germline CDR1 and CDR2 sequences are SGDLS and YYNGEE. The CDR3 runs to 17 residues. In DNA, the CDR3 is TGTGCCAGCAGCCCAACCCCCGGGACATCGAAAATCTATGGCTACACCTTC. It specifies CASSPTPGTSKIYGYTF.

V and J are TRBV5-6 and TRBJ1-5; possibly TRBD1 for D (5 bases). The germline V gene encodes CDR1 SGHDT and CDR2 YYEEEE. V lost 3 bases and J lost 3, with 13 bases in between. CDR3 length: 15 residues. CDR3 DNA: TGTGCCAGCAGCTCGGGGGGAACAGTCAATCAGCCCCAGCATTTT. Translating it yields CASSSGGTVNQPQHF.

The chain recombines TRBV5-1 with TRBJ2-1, with TRBD1 as a possible D gene (6 bases). V lost 4 bases and J 10 bases, leaving 9 bases between the germline ends. Per germline, CDR1 SGHRS and CDR2 YFSETQ. This CDR3 is built from 11 residues. The CDR3 nucleotides are TGCGCCAGCAGCCCCGACAGGGAGCAGTTCTTC. It codes for CASSPDREQFF.

The V and J genes are TRBV4-1 and TRBJ2-2, with 8 nucleotides matching TRBD2. The germline V gene has CDR1 MGHRA and CDR2 YSYEKL. V was pared by 4 bases and J by 0 bases, with 4 bases of the junction left unmatched. The CDR3 loop spans 16 amino acids. The CDR3 nucleotides are TGCGCCAGCAGCCTTAGAGCGGGAGCGAACACCGGGGAGCTGTTTTTT. The encoded protein is CASSLRAGANTGELFF.

The V and J genes are TRBV6-5 and TRBJ2-1; a weak D match, TRBD2 (6 bases). V gave up 5 bases and J gave up 7 bases, with 18 bases separating them. The CDR3 spans 15 residues. CDR1 and CDR2 (germline): MNHEY, SVGAGI. The CDR3 protein is CASSPHSGAGNEQFF. CDR3 DNA: TGTGCCAGCAGTCCGCATTCGGGAGCTGGTAATGAGCAGTTCTTC.

The gene calls are TRBV14 and TRBJ1-6, with TRBD1 identical over 9 bases. V gave up 2 bases and J gave up 7 bases; unmatched junction bases: 12. CDR1 and CDR2 (germline): SGHDN, FVKESK. The CDR3 sequence is 18 residues long. The CDR3 DNA follows: TGTGCCAGCAGCCAACTTACTCCGGGACAGGGCAACAATTCACCCCTCCACTTT. Its translation: CASSQLTPGQGNNSPLHF.